The rows below give T cell receptor beta chains drawn from one sample of a study of cytomegalovirus exposure and HLA in healthy donors. Assay used: immunoSEQ multiplex PCR; TCRdb lists only in-frame clones, some missing. This table has 130,000 or so clones, about nine tenths appearing once. The sample consisted of PBMCs. The receptors derive from a man aged 25-40 years in good health and CMV-seronegative. The CDR3 runs from the conserved cysteine through the conserved F or W. Each record gives: J gene, D gene, clone size, V gene, CDR3 DNA, CDR3 protein. A D gene is named only where the DNA matches it firmly. Some rows have no size entry. The others give once, few or many, or a class for an expanded clone.

j_call: TRBJ2-3
d_call: TRBD2
clone_size: NA
v_call: TRBV4-1
cdr3_nt: TGCGCCAGCAGCCATTCCGGGTCCGGGGGGTTAGCAGATACGCAGTATTTT
cdr3_aa: CASSHSGSGGLADTQYF

j_call: TRBJ2-7
d_call: NA
clone_size: few
v_call: TRBV15
cdr3_nt: TGTGCCACCAGCAGAGATCTGGAGCAAACGCAGTACTTC
cdr3_aa: CATSRDLEQTQYF

j_call: TRBJ1-2
d_call: TRBD1
clone_size: NA
v_call: TRBV7-6
cdr3_nt: TGTGCCAGCAGCTTAGGCCCGGGACAGGGGGCGCATGGCTACACCTTC
cdr3_aa: CASSLGPGQGAHGYTF

j_call: TRBJ2-2
d_call: NA
clone_size: NA
v_call: TRBV7-9
cdr3_nt: TGTGCCAGCAGCTCCCCAGTAACCGGGGAGCTGTTTTTT
cdr3_aa: CASSSPVTGELFF

j_call: TRBJ1-5
d_call: TRBD1
clone_size: NA
v_call: TRBV7-2
cdr3_nt: TGTGCCAGCAGCTTTGGAGGGACAGGGAGCAATCAGCCCCAGCATTTT
cdr3_aa: CASSFGGTGSNQPQHF

j_call: TRBJ2-1
d_call: TRBD2
clone_size: NA
v_call: TRBV19
cdr3_nt: TGTGCCAGTAGGAGGTCTAGCGGTCCCTCCTACAATGAGCAGTTCTTC
cdr3_aa: CASRRSSGPSYNEQFF

j_call: TRBJ1-2
d_call: NA
clone_size: NA
v_call: TRBV30
cdr3_nt: TGTGCCTGGAGTGTTCCGCTAAACTATGGCTACACCTTC
cdr3_aa: CAWSVPLNYGYTF

j_call: TRBJ1-2
d_call: NA
clone_size: NA
v_call: TRBV28
cdr3_nt: TGTGCCAGCAGTTCCTCGACCCCGGGAACCCATGGCTACACCTTC
cdr3_aa: CASSSSTPGTHGYTF

j_call: TRBJ1-4
d_call: NA
clone_size: NA
v_call: TRBV7-9
cdr3_nt: TGTGCCAGCAGCTCCTACAGGGCGACTAATGAAAAACTGTTTTTT
cdr3_aa: CASSSYRATNEKLFF

j_call: TRBJ2-7
d_call: NA
clone_size: NA
v_call: TRBV7-9
cdr3_nt: TGTGCCAGCAGCTTTTTAAACAGAGACTACGAGCAGTACTTC
cdr3_aa: CASSFLNRDYEQYF

j_call: TRBJ2-7
d_call: TRBD2
clone_size: once
v_call: TRBV14
cdr3_nt: TGTGCCAGCAGCCAAAAAGCGGGGGGCCTCTACGAGCAGTACTTC
cdr3_aa: CASSQKAGGLYEQYF

j_call: TRBJ2-7
d_call: NA
clone_size: NA
v_call: TRBV4-1
cdr3_nt: TGCGCCAGCAGCCAAACAGTCTCCTACGAGCAGTACTTC
cdr3_aa: CASSQTVSYEQYF

j_call: TRBJ2-3
d_call: TRBD1
clone_size: NA
v_call: TRBV18
cdr3_nt: TGTGCCAGCTCACAAACCGGGACAGGGGATGGGTATTTT
cdr3_aa: CASSQTGTGDGYF

j_call: TRBJ2-7
d_call: NA
clone_size: NA
v_call: TRBV11-2
cdr3_nt: TGTGCCAGCAGCCCTAGGCCCAGGGGTGTCTACGAGCAGTACTTC
cdr3_aa: CASSPRPRGVYEQYF

j_call: TRBJ2-7
d_call: NA
clone_size: NA
v_call: TRBV10-1
cdr3_nt: TGCGCCAGCAGTACGGTATCCTACGAGCAGTACTTC
cdr3_aa: CASSTVSYEQYF

j_call: TRBJ1-6
d_call: TRBD1
clone_size: NA
v_call: TRBV27
cdr3_nt: TGTGCCAGCAGTAGCTGGTCTGGACAGGGCTTAAGTTCACCCCTCCACTTT
cdr3_aa: CASSSWSGQGLSSPLHF

j_call: TRBJ2-1
d_call: NA
clone_size: few
v_call: TRBV7-2
cdr3_nt: TGTGCCAGCAGCTGGGGCGGGGCCGGCACCAATGAGCAGTTCTTC
cdr3_aa: CASSWGGAGTNEQFF

j_call: TRBJ2-7
d_call: NA
clone_size: many
v_call: TRBV4-2
cdr3_nt: TGTGCCAGCAGCCAAGGGCAGTTCTACGAGCAGTACTTC
cdr3_aa: CASSQGQFYEQYF

j_call: TRBJ2-3
d_call: TRBD2
clone_size: NA
v_call: TRBV7-9
cdr3_nt: TGTGCCAGCAGCTTAGCTAGCGGGGGTCTCACAGATACGCAGTATTTT
cdr3_aa: CASSLASGGLTDTQYF

j_call: TRBJ1-5
d_call: TRBD1
clone_size: NA
v_call: TRBV18
cdr3_nt: TGTGCCAGCTCCCTCGGAGGGGGCAGGAATCAGCCCCAGCATTTT
cdr3_aa: CASSLGGGRNQPQHF

j_call: TRBJ2-1
d_call: TRBD2
clone_size: NA
v_call: TRBV6-4
cdr3_nt: TGTGCCAGCAGCAACGACGGGACTAGCGGGGACGATGAGCAGTTCTTC
cdr3_aa: CASSNDGTSGDDEQFF

j_call: TRBJ2-7
d_call: NA
clone_size: few
v_call: TRBV5-8
cdr3_nt: TGTGCCAGCAGCCTGGACCGCGGGAACGAGCAGTACTTC
cdr3_aa: CASSLDRGNEQYF

j_call: TRBJ2-3
d_call: NA
clone_size: NA
v_call: TRBV27
cdr3_nt: TGTGCCAGCAGAGAACAGGGAGGCACAGATACGCAGTATTTT
cdr3_aa: CASREQGGTDTQYF

j_call: TRBJ2-3
d_call: NA
clone_size: NA
v_call: TRBV10-1
cdr3_nt: TGCGCCAGCAGTCTCACAAACACAGATACGCAGTATTTT
cdr3_aa: CASSLTNTDTQYF